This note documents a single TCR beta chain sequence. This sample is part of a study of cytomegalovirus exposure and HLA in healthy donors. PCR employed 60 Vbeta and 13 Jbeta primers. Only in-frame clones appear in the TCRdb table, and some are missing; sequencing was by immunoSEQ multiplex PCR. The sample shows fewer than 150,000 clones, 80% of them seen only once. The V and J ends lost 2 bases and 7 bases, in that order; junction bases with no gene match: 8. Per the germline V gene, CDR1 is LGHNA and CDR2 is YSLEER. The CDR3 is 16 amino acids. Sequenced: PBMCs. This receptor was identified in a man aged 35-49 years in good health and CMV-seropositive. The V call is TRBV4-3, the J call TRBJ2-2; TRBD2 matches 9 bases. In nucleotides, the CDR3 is TGCGCCAGCAGCCAACAGTGGAGGCGGGGGGGCGGGGAGCTGTTTTTT. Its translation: CASSQQWRRGGGELFF.